This passage covers 26 T cell receptor beta chains from one sample sequenced in a study of control samples from healthy donors and cancer patients. TCRdb keeps only in-frame clones here, not all; method: immunoSEQ multiplex PCR. This table holds around 70,000 clones, 94% found once. The sequenced material came from blood. Source of these receptors: a woman aged 25 to 39 in good health.

The chain employs TRBV2 and TRBJ1-1; no clear D. The CDR3 spans 14 residues. V gave up 8 bases and J gave up 2 bases, with 15 bases separating them. The germline V gene has CDR1 SNHLY and CDR2 FYNNEI. The CDR3 sequence: CASGLLRDNTEAFF. The CDR3 DNA sequence: TGTGCCAGCGGCCTCTTGAGGGATAACACTGAAGCTTTCTTT.

The chain joins TRBV5-1 to TRBJ1-4; possibly TRBD1 for D (5 bases). CDR1 is SGHRS, CDR2 YFSETQ, per germline. CDR3 size: 14 residues. The V end was cut by 2 bases, the J end by 8 bases, with 13 bases between. CDR3 loop: CASSFDRRAEKLFF. CDR3 coding DNA: TGCGCCAGCAGCTTTGATCGCAGGGCAGAAAAACTGTTTTTT.

This sequence joins TRBV6-5 and TRBJ1-1; the D gene is possibly TRBD1 (5 bases). V was clipped by 10 bases and J by 1 base, with 13 bases between them. The germline gives CDR1 MNHEY, CDR2 SVGAGI. The length of the CDR3 is 13 residues. CDR3 sequence: CAIQLRGNTEAFF. The DNA for the CDR3 is TGTGCCATCCAACTTAGGGGGAACACTGAAGCTTTCTTT.

J is TRBJ1-5 and V is TRBV3-1 (or the pseudogene TRBV3-2); no definite D call. This CDR3 is 16 amino acids long. Germline-derived CDR1 and CDR2 are LGHDT and YNNKEL (reference sequence). The V and J ends lost 0 bases and 9 bases respectively, with 18 bases between them. CDR3 bases: TGTGCCAGCAGCCAAGATGAGGGCTCCCGCGGTGGGCCCCAGCATTTT. Protein sequence: CASSQDEGSRGGPQHF.

The gene calls are TRBV19 and TRBJ1-5, with TRBD1 matching 7 bases. The CDR3 is 14 residues long. With 6 bases clipped from V and 7 bases from J, the junction kept 9 bases outside the gene matches. Germline lookup yields CDR1 LNHDA and CDR2 SQIVND (reference sequence). The CDR3 is CASRIGQGVQPQHF. The CDR3 bases are TGTGCCAGTAGGATCGGGCAGGGGGTCCAGCCCCAGCATTTT.

V gene TRBV2 combines with J gene TRBJ1-2; D gene unclear. CDR3 length: 14 residues. Per the germline V gene, CDR1 is SNHLY and CDR2 is FYNNEI. Trimming cost V 2 bases and J 2 bases, with 9 bases left between them. The CDR3 DNA is TGTGCCAGCAGTGAAACGATAGGCAACTATGGCTACACCTTC. Translated, it gives CASSETIGNYGYTF.

CDR3: CASSLVSRGGYTF. Here the CDR3 DNA reads TGTGCCAGCAGCTTAGTTTCCAGGGGTGGCTACACCTTC. The chain couples TRBV7-9 to TRBJ1-2, with D tentatively TRBD1 (6 bases). CDR1 and CDR2 from the germline V gene are SEHNR and FQNEAQ (reference sequence). The CDR3 is made up of 13 amino acids. V gave up 1 base and J gave up 7 bases, with 10 bases separating them.

The chain has TRBV7-6 and TRBJ1-2, with TRBD1 matching over 7 bases. The CDR3 runs to 13 residues. V lost 5 bases and J lost 4; bases outside the gene matches: 4. Germline CDR1 is SGHVS and CDR2 is FNYEAQ. The CDR3 spells CASSPGGVYGYTF. DNA for the CDR3: TGTGCCAGCAGCCCAGGGGGGGTCTATGGCTACACCTTC.

The chain links TRBV6-5 to TRBJ1-6; TRBD1 matches 7 bases. The CDR3 extends over 14 amino acids. V dropped 6 bases and J dropped 7; count of bases not matched to a gene: 6. In germline, CDR1 is MNHEY, CDR2 SVGAGI. The CDR3 coding sequence is TGTGCCAGCAGGTATGGGACAGCCAATTCACCCCTCCACTTT. Translated, it gives CASRYGTANSPLHF.

V is TRBV5-1 and J is TRBJ2-1, with D possibly being TRBD2 (6 bases). Trimming removed 2 bases at V and 4 bases at J, with 13 bases between. Germline V lookup: CDR1 SGHRS, CDR2 YFSETQ. CDR3 size: 15 residues. CDR3 nucleotide sequence: TGCGCCAGCAGCTTTTTGGCGGGGATGTACAATGAGCAGTTCTTC. As protein: CASSFLAGMYNEQFF.

The chain couples TRBV28 to TRBJ1-2, with 8 bases matching TRBD1. This CDR3 is built from 17 residues. V lost 6 bases and J lost 1; bases outside the gene matches: 13. Germline V gene data show CDR1 as MDHEN and CDR2 as SYDVKM. CDR3 amino acids: CASRMGGQASFNYGYTF. CDR3 coding DNA: TGTGCCAGCAGGATGGGGGGACAGGCCTCCTTTAACTATGGCTACACCTTC.

V is TRBV3-1 (or the pseudogene TRBV3-2) and J is TRBJ1-2, with 9 bases identical to TRBD1. The CDR3 has 14 residues. Germline loops: CDR1 LGHDT, CDR2 YNNKEL (reference sequence). Unmatched junction bases numbered 5, after V lost 3 bases and J lost 6 bases. The CDR3 DNA reads TGTGCCAGCAGCCAGCCGGACAGGGGACATGGCTACACCTTC. Protein product: CASSQPDRGHGYTF.

J is TRBJ1-4 and V is TRBV3-1 (or the pseudogene TRBV3-2), with 7 bases fitting TRBD1. Germline V gives CDR1 LGHDT, CDR2 YNNKEL (reference sequence). The CDR3 is 15 amino acids. J was trimmed by 7 bases and V by 4 bases; bases with no gene match: 9. CDR3 in amino acids: CASSLTMGQSEKLFF. For the CDR3, the DNA is TGTGCCAGCAGCCTGACCATGGGACAGTCTGAAAAACTGTTTTTT.

The chain recombines TRBV2 with TRBJ1-3; no clear D. Germline V gene sequence: CDR1 SNHLY, CDR2 FYNNEI. V dropped 7 bases and J dropped 5 bases, with 6 bases sitting between them. This CDR3 has 11 residues. CDR3 nucleotide sequence: TGTGCCAGCAATGGGAGAAACACCATATATTTT. Its protein product is CASNGRNTIYF. Supplemented by reference TRBV2 and TRBJ1-3, the full variable domain reads EPEVTQTPSHQVTQMGQEVILRCVPISNHLYFYWYRQILGQKVEFLVSFYNNEISEKSEIFDDQFSVERPDGSNFTLKIRSTKLEDSAMYFCASNGRNTIYFGEGSWLTVV.

The V gene is TRBV4-1, the J gene TRBJ1-2; 7 bases map to TRBD1. The ends lost 0 bases at V and 8 bases at J; junction bases unmatched: 6. Germline-derived CDR1 and CDR2 are MGHRA and YSYEKL. The CDR3 loop spans 14 amino acids. The chain's CDR3 is CASSQETGRLGYTF. In DNA, the CDR3 is TGCGCCAGCAGCCAAGAGACAGGGAGATTGGGCTACACCTTC.

This chain connects TRBV2 to TRBJ2-4, with TRBD2 matching 16 bases. This CDR3 comprises 18 residues. The ends lost 4 bases at V and 6 bases at J; junction bases unmatched: 9. Germline V lookup: CDR1 SNHLY, CDR2 FYNNEI. The CDR3 DNA sequence: TGTGCCAGCAGTGTGGACCGGGGGACTAGCGGGGGGGTAAACATTCAGTACTTC. Its protein product is CASSVDRGTSGGVNIQYF.

The chain joins TRBV5-4 to TRBJ2-7, with 10 positions matching TRBD2. The ends lost 4 bases at V and 2 bases at J; junction bases unmatched: 9. The germline V gene encodes CDR1 SGHNT and CDR2 YYREEE (reference sequence). There are 16 residues in the CDR3. CDR3: CASSGGLAEHTYEQYF. As DNA, the CDR3 is TGTGCCAGCAGCGGTGGACTAGCGGAGCACACCTACGAGCAGTACTTC.

The rearrangement links TRBV30 to TRBJ1-6, with D hard to call. CDR3 length: 13 residues. The germline V gene encodes CDR1 GTSNPN and CDR2 SVGIG (reference sequence). Trimming left V 3 bases short and J 7 bases short, with 10 bases between. The CDR3 region is CAWSPPPNSPLHF. The CDR3 bases are TGTGCCTGGAGCCCTCCCCCAAATTCACCCCTCCACTTT. Full variable domain (missing parts from reference TRBV30 and TRBJ1-6): SQTIHQWPATLVQPVGSPLSLECTVEGTSNPNLYWYRQAAGRGLQLLFYSVGIGQISSEVPQNLSASRPQDRQFILSSKKLLLSDSGFYLCAWSPPPNSPLHFGNGTRLTVT.

The genes are TRBV3-1 (or the pseudogene TRBV3-2) and TRBJ1-2; a possible D gene is TRBD1 (6 bases). The CDR3 runs to 16 residues. Germline lookup yields CDR1 LGHDT and CDR2 YNNKEL (reference sequence). V was trimmed by 0 bases and J by 5 bases, leaving 16 bases between them. The CDR3 sequence: CASSQDTGAGSYGYTF. Here the CDR3 DNA reads TGTGCCAGCAGCCAAGATACGGGGGCGGGATCGTATGGCTACACCTTC.

The CDR3 coding sequence is TGTGCCAGCAGCTTAGCAGGATCGGGGGGAGCTTTCTTT. Translating gives CASSLAGSGGAFF. The chain employs TRBV7-9 and TRBJ1-1, with D maybe TRBD1 (5 bases). V was shortened by 0 bases and J by 10 bases, with 12 bases between the two germline ends. The CDR3 covers 13 residues. Germline-derived CDR1 and CDR2 are SEHNR and FQNEAQ (reference sequence).

The V gene is TRBV28, the J gene TRBJ2-4; D is unresolved. CDR1 MDHEN and CDR2 SYDVKM come from the germline V gene. V was pared by 2 bases and J by 0 bases, with 8 bases between. The CDR3 contains 15 residues. CDR3 in DNA: TGTGCCAGCAGTTTACCGACGGTAGCCAAAAACATTCAGTACTTC. Its protein is CASSLPTVAKNIQYF.

Only one count was recorded for this clone. J is TRBJ2-7 and V is TRBV20-1; TRBD1 might be the D (6 bases). CDR1 is DFQATT, CDR2 SNEGSKA, per germline (reference sequence). The CDR3 is 12 amino acids. Trimming removed 3 bases from V and 5 bases from J, with 11 bases in between. As DNA, the CDR3 is TGCAGTGCTAGTTCAGGGGCCGACGAGCAGTACTTC. Residues: CSASSGADEQYF.

The chain recombines TRBV18 with TRBJ1-2; no definite D call. The CDR3 is 12 amino acids. Germline CDR1 reads KGHSH; CDR2 reads LQKENI. With 6 bases removed from V and 3 bases from J, the gap between germline ends came to 8 bases. CDR3 amino acids: CASSGSYYGYTF. The CDR3 DNA sequence: TGTGCCAGCTCGGGCAGCTACTATGGCTACACCTTC.

This chain connects TRBV2 to TRBJ1-6; D gene unclear. V was cut by 8 bases and J by 7 bases, with 15 bases left in between. The CDR3 is 14 amino acids. Germline V lookup: CDR1 SNHLY, CDR2 FYNNEI. CDR3 sequence reads: CASSAGFKNSPLHF. CDR3 coding DNA: TGTGCCAGCTCGGCTGGGTTTAAAAATTCACCCCTCCACTTT.

V usage is TRBV28 and J usage is TRBJ1-2, with TRBD1 matching 7 bases. CDR3 length: 14 residues. Germline-derived CDR1 and CDR2 are MDHEN and SYDVKM. The V segment lost 5 bases and the J segment 2 bases; nucleotides outside the gene matches: 5. CDR3 amino acids: CASSRPQGNYGYTF. CDR3 in DNA: TGTGCCAGCAGTCGGCCACAGGGGAACTATGGCTACACCTTC.

The V gene is TRBV7-2, the J gene TRBJ2-5; possible D gene TRBD2, 6 bases. Trimming removed 1 base from V and 7 bases from J, with 10 bases in between. The CDR3 consists of 13 residues. Germline assignment: CDR1 SGHTA and CDR2 FQGNSA. The CDR3 DNA reads TGTGCCAGCAGCTTAGGGGGTAGCGGGACCCAGTACTTC. It is translated as CASSLGGSGTQYF.